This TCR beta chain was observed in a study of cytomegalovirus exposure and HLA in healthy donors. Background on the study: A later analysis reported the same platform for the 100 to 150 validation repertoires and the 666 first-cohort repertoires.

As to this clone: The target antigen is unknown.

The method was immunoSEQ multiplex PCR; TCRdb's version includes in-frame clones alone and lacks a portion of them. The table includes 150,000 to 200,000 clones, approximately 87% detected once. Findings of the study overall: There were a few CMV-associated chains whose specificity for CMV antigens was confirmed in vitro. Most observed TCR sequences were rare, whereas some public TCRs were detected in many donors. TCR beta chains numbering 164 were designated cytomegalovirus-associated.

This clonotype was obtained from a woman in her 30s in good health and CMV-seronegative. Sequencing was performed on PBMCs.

For the CDR3, the DNA is TGCGCCAGCAGCTTGATGCGGGGGGAGAACACCGGGGAGCTGTTTTTT. Its translation: CASSLMRGENTGELFF. The J gene is TRBJ2-2, the V gene TRBV5-1; 8 nucleotides align to TRBD2. V was clipped by 1 base and J by 1 base; unmatched bases: 3. This CDR3 comprises 16 residues. Germline CDR1 reads SGHRS; CDR2 reads YFSETQ.